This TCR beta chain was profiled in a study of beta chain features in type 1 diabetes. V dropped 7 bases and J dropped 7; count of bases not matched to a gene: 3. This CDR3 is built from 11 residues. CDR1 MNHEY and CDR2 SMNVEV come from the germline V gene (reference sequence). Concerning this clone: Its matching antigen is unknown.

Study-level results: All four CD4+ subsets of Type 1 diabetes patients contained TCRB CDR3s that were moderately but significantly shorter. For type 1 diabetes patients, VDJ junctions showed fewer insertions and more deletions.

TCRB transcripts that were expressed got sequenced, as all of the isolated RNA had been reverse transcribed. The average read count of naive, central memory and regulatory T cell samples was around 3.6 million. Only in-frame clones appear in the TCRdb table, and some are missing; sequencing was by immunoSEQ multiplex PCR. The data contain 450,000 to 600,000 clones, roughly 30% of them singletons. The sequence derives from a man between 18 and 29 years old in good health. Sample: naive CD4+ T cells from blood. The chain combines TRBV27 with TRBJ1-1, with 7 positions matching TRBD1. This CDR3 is CASTQGDEAFF. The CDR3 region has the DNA TGTGCCAGCACCCAGGGGGATGAAGCTTTCTTT.